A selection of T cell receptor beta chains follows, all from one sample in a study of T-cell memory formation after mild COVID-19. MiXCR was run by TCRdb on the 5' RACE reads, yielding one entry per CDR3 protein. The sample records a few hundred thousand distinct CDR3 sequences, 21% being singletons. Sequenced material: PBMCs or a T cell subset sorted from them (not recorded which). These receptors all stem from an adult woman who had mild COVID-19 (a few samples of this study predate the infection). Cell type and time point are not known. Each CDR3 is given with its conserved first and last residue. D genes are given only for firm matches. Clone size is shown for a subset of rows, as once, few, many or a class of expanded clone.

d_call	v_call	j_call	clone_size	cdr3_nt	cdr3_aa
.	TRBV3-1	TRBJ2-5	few	TGTGCCAGCACCCGCAGGCGGCTCCAAGAGACCCAGTACTTC	CASTRRRLQETQYF
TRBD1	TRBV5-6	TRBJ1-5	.	TGTGCCAGCAGCTTAAAGGGGGCGATTCCTACAAGCAATCAGCCCCAGCATTTT	CASSLKGAIPTSNQPQHF
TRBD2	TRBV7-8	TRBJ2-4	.	TGTGCCAGCAGCTCGGGACTATTAGCCAAAAACATTCAGTACTTC	CASSSGLLAKNIQYF
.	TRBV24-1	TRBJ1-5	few	TGTGCCACCAGTGATTCACAGGGACTTAATAGCAATCAGCCCCAGCATTTT	CATSDSQGLNSNQPQHF
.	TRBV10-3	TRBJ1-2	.	TGTGCCATCAGTGAAGGGGGCTATGGCTACACCTTC	CAISEGGYGYTF
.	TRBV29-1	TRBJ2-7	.	TGCAGCGTTGTTGTCTACGAGCAGTACTTC	CSVVVYEQYF
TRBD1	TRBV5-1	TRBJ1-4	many	TGCGCCAGCAGCGCGGGACAGGGCTTGTCTGAAAAACTGTTTTTT	CASSAGQGLSEKLFF
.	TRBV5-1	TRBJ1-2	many	TGCGCCAGCAGCGACACTCAGGGTATCTATGGCTACACCTTC	CASSDTQGIYGYTF
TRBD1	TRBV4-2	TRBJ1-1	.	TGTGCCAGCAGCCAAGAAAGACAGGGGGCGCGCGGGACTGAAGCTTTCTTT	CASSQERQGARGTEAFF
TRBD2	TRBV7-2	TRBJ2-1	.	TGTGCCAGCAGCCCTAGCGGCGGTAGCGGGGGGGGGCAGCAGTTCTTC	CASSPSGGSGGGQQFF
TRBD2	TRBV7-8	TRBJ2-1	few	TGTGCCAGCAGCTTAGCTTATGGGACTAGCGGGAGCGTATACAATGAGCAGTTCTTC	CASSLAYGTSGSVYNEQFF
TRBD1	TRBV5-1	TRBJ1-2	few	TGCGCCAGCAGCTTGGAGGGACAGTCGTATGGCTACACCTTC	CASSLEGQSYGYTF
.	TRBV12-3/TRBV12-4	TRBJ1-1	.	TGTGCCAGCAGTTCCGCTCCCACTGAAGCTTTCTTT	CASSSAPTEAFF
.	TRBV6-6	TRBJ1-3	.	TGTGCCAGCAGTTACCGGGGGTTGGCAGACACCATATATTTT	CASSYRGLADTIYF
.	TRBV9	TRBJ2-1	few	TGTGCCAGCAGCGTAGAGGCGGGGACCCCTTACAATGAGCAGTTCTTC	CASSVEAGTPYNEQFF